This T cell receptor beta chain was captured by sequencing in a study of blood T cells in healthy people across ages. The authors drew about 10 milliliters of peripheral blood from each donor. Trimming removed 1 base at V and 5 bases at J, with 7 bases between. Germline lookup yields CDR1 LNHNV and CDR2 YYDKDF (reference sequence). The CDR3 runs 13 residues. A sample-barcoded 5' primer and a J-beta primer mix were used in a second PCR of roughly 6 to 12 cycles. TCRdb passed the 5' RACE reads through MiXCR, listing each CDR3 protein once. The sample lists more than 900,000 distinct CDR3 sequences, around 25% occurring once. This sample also appeared in a second study, on T cells of mothers and their children. From that report: Samples came from a few healthy Caucasian mothers and their six children.

This rearrangement joins TRBV15 to TRBJ2-3; the D is unclear. The source is a girl aged 2-10 years in good health. Sequenced: blood. The CDR3 here is CATSRVTLDTQYF. Here the CDR3 DNA reads TGTGCCACCAGCAGAGTAACTTTAGATACGCAGTATTTT.